Listed here are 12 T cell receptor beta chains from one sample, sequenced in a study of CD8+ T cells in alopecia areata (dated by TCRdb to between 2017 and 2018). The receptor library was made with the immunoSEQ multiplex PCR assay. To provide template for TCR sequencing, every sample had RNA extracted and reverse transcribed into cDNA. Sourced from immuneACCESS, this table was stored by TCRdb with only in-frame sequences that have V and J called. A share of the clones is absent; for the studies checked, an unresolved V gene accounts for under half, and the remainder has no known explanation. The table for this sample lists approximately 110,000 clones; less than 60% of them were counted only once. 3% to 4% of the sample lies in the top ten. The time point label on this specimen signifies: about 25 weeks on oral tofacitinib. In the paper's terms, the treatment or condition label means: oral pan-JAK inhibitor, 5-10 mg twice daily.

The source material was CD4+ T cells sorted from blood, sampled at week 24, from a patient treated with tofacitinib. The receptors come from a human donor with alopecia areata.

This clone appeared a few times. This chain uses TRBV29-1 with TRBJ2-2, with a tentative D call TRBD2 (5 bases). The CDR3 loop spans 14 amino acids. The V gene lost 4 bases and the J gene lost 4 bases, with 13 bases spanning the gap. Germline V gives CDR1 SQVTM, CDR2 ANQGSEA. The CDR3 here is CSVARTSGTGELFF. The CDR3 DNA follows: TGCAGCGTTGCTCGGACTTCCGGCACCGGGGAGCTGTTTTTT.

The table lists this clone with many counts. The gene calls are TRBV10-3 and TRBJ2-1; no reliable D call. The CDR3 is 12 amino acids. V lost 6 bases, J lost 7 bases, and 10 bases lay in between. CDR1 is ENHRY and CDR2 is SYGVKD in the germline V gene. The chain's CDR3 is CAIRDASNEQFF. The CDR3 DNA sequence: TGTGCCATCAGAGACGCAAGTAATGAGCAGTTCTTC.

V is TRBV29-1 and J is TRBJ1-1; 9 bases agree with TRBD1. CDR1 is SQVTM and CDR2 is ANQGSEA in the germline V gene. The CDR3 contains 16 residues. Losses at the gene ends were 6 bases for V and 6 bases for J; bases not matched to a gene: 17. Written as DNA, the CDR3 is TGCAGCGTCGACGGACTTTGGGACAGGGCTACTGCTGAAGCTTTCTTT. It is translated as CSVDGLWDRATAEAFF.

The chain uses TRBV7-2 and TRBJ1-5; D is uncertain. This CDR3 has 12 residues. Germline V gene data show CDR1 as SGHTA and CDR2 as FQGNSA. V lost 1 base to trimming and J lost 5 bases, with 3 bases between them. The CDR3 here is CASSLEDQPQHF. In DNA, the CDR3 is TGTGCCAGCAGCTTAGAAGATCAGCCCCAGCATTTT.

Comment on this clone: Within the sample, other DNA sequences also encode this same CDR3. The chain carries TRBV29-1 and TRBJ1-1; tentatively, D is TRBD1 (6 bases). The germline V gene encodes CDR1 SQVTM and CDR2 ANQGSEA. The CDR3 totals 12 residues. Trimming took off 5 bases at V and 1 base at J, with 8 bases between the two ends. CDR3 bases: TGCAGCGTTCGGACAGAGAACACTGAAGCTTTCTTT. Amino acids: CSVRTENTEAFF.

The chain combines TRBV6-5 with TRBJ2-3; D is possibly TRBD2 (6 bases). The V gene's germline CDR1 is MNHEY and CDR2 SVGAGI. The CDR3 contains 14 residues. V lost 4 bases and J 4 bases, leaving 12 bases between the germline ends. DNA for the CDR3: TGTGCCAGCAGTTCGAGCCCGGGAGCAGATACGCAGTATTTT. The encoded protein is CASSSSPGADTQYF.

Written as DNA, the CDR3 is TGCGCCAGCAGCCAAGAACCTGGACTCCAGACGGTCGATGAGCAGTTCTTC. It specifies CASSQEPGLQTVDEQFF. V gene TRBV4-3 combines with J gene TRBJ2-1; tentatively, D is TRBD2 (5 bases). Between the trimmed V and J ends, which lost 0 bases and 8 bases, there was a span of 20 bases. The CDR3 contains 17 residues. Germline V gene lookup returns CDR1 LGHNA and CDR2 YSLEER.

The rearrangement joins TRBV6-5 to TRBJ2-3; D gene ambiguous. V lost 0 bases and J lost 2, with 9 bases in between. The V gene's germline CDR1 is MNHEY and CDR2 SVGAGI. There are 15 residues in the CDR3. CDR3 amino acids: CASSYSGWVTDTQYF. The CDR3 region has the DNA TGTGCCAGCAGTTACTCAGGGTGGGTCACAGATACGCAGTATTTT.

V and J are TRBV2 and TRBJ1-2, with TRBD1 as a possible D gene (5 bases). Germline V gene lookup returns CDR1 SNHLY and CDR2 FYNNEI. The CDR3 is made up of 13 amino acids. The V end was cut by 7 bases, the J end by 4 bases, with 13 bases between. The CDR3 sequence: CASNRGEPYGYTF. In DNA form, the CDR3 reads TGTGCCAGCAACCGAGGGGAGCCCTATGGCTACACCTTC.

The chain carries TRBV4-3 and TRBJ1-4; TRBD1 might be the D (6 bases). CDR1 and CDR2 (germline): LGHNA, YSLEER. The CDR3 consists of 13 residues. V lost 0 bases and J lost 7, with 6 bases in between. The CDR3 spells CASSQEGGEKLFF. The CDR3 DNA is TGCGCCAGCAGCCAAGAAGGGGGTGAAAAACTGTTTTTT.

In this sample, this clone turned up once. V usage is TRBV30 and J usage is TRBJ1-4; 9 nucleotides match TRBD1. V shed 4 bases and J 2 bases; nucleotides not matched to a gene: 11. CDR1 and CDR2 from the germline V gene are GTSNPN and SVGIG (reference sequence). The CDR3 spans 17 residues. CDR3 coding DNA: TGTGCCTGGAAAGGGGAACAGGGGGCATTGACTAATGAAAAACTGTTTTTT. This codes for CAWKGEQGALTNEKLFF.

The chain couples TRBV5-6 to TRBJ2-5; D remains unclear. The ends were cut back, 4 bases at V and 1 base at J, with 11 bases in the middle. CDR1 is SGHDT and CDR2 is YYEEEE in the germline V gene. CDR3 length equals 14 residues. The CDR3 protein is CASSGSRIQETQYF. For the CDR3, the DNA is TGTGCCAGCAGCGGGTCCCGCATCCAAGAGACCCAGTACTTC.